The entry that follows covers one T cell receptor beta chain sequence. The CDR3 has 14 residues. V lost 4 bases and J 0 bases, leaving 9 bases between the germline ends. CDR1 MDHEN and CDR2 SYDVKM come from the germline V gene. Some clones are missing from TCRdb's copy, which holds only in-frame ones; the method was immunoSEQ multiplex PCR. Of about 89,000 clones in the sample, approximately 91% were seen once. These data are taken from a study of OX40 agonist ivuxolimab in advanced cancers. About the study: A mean age of 60 years, range roughly 23 to 79, was recorded, and approximately 80% were male.

The TCR sequence derives from an adult with an advanced solid tumor such as melanoma, head and neck, liver or kidney cancer. Sequenced here: CD4+ or CD8+ T cells sorted from blood, sampled in a trial of the OX40 agonist ivuxolimab. The chain carries TRBV28 and TRBJ1-1; TRBD1 might be the D (5 bases). CDR3 amino acids: CASSSGPVNTEAFF. The CDR3 DNA reads TGTGCCAGCAGTTCGGGACCGGTGAACACTGAAGCTTTCTTT. Complete variable domain (other parts from reference TRBV28 and TRBJ1-1): DVKVTQSSRYLVKRTGEKVFLECVQDMDHENMFWYRQDPGLGLRLIYFSYDVKMKEKGDIPEGYSVSREKKERFSLILESASTNQTSMYLCASSSGPVNTEAFFGQGTRLTVV.